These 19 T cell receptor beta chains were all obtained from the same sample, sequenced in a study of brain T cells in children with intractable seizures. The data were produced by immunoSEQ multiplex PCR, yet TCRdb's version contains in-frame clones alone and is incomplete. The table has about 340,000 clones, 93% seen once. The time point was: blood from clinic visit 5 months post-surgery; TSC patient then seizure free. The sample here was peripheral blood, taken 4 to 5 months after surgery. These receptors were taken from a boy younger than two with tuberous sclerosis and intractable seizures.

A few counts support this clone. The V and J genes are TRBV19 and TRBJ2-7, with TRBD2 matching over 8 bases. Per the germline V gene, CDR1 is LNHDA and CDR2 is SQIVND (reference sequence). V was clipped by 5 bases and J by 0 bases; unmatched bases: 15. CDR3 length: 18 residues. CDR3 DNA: TGTGCCAGTAGTCAGGTCCTCACTAGCGGAGGGGACTCCTACGAGCAGTACTTC. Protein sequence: CASSQVLTSGGDSYEQYF.

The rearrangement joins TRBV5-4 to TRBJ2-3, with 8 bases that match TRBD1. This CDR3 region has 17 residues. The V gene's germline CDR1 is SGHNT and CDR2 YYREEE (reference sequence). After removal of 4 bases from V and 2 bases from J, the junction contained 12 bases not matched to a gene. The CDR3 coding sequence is TGTGCCAGCAGCCTGGAGGGACAGGTCTTCCTCACAGATACGCAGTATTTT. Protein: CASSLEGQVFLTDTQYF. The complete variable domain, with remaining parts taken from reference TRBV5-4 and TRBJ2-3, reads ETGVTQSPTHLIKTRGQQVTLRCSSQSGHNTVSWYQQALGQGPQFIFQYYREEENGRGNFPPRFSGLQFPNYSSELNVNALELDDSALYLCASSLEGQVFLTDTQYFGPGTRLTVL.

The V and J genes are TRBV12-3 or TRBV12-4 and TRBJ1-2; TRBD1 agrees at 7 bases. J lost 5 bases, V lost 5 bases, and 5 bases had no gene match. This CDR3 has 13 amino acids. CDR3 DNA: TGTGCCAGCAGTGTGACAGGGTGGTATGGCTACACCTTC. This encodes CASSVTGWYGYTF.

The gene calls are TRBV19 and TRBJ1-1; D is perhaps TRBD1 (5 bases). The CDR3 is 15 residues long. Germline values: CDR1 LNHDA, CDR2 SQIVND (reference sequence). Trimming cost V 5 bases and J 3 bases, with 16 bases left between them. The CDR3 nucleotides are TGTGCCAGTAGTCCCCGACGGGGACGGGACACTGAAGCTTTCTTT. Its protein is CASSPRRGRDTEAFF.

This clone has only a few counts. CDR3 loop: CARGRDNSPLHF. The DNA of the CDR3 is TGTGCCAGAGGCAGGGACAATTCACCCCTCCACTTT. The V and J genes are TRBV2 and TRBJ1-6, with D possibly TRBD1 on 5 matching bases. V was shortened by 9 bases and J by 7 bases, with 10 bases between the two germline ends. Germline CDR1 and CDR2: SNHLY and FYNNEI. The CDR3 is made up of 12 amino acids.

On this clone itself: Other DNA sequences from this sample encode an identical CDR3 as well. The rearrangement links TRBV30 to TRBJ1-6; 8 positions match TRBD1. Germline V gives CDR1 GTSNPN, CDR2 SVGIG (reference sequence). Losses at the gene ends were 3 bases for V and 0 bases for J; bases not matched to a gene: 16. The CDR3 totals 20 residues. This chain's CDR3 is CAWRGGGQGALSSYNSPLHF. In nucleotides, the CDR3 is TGTGCCTGGAGAGGAGGGGGGCAGGGGGCCCTCAGCTCCTATAATTCACCCCTCCACTTT.

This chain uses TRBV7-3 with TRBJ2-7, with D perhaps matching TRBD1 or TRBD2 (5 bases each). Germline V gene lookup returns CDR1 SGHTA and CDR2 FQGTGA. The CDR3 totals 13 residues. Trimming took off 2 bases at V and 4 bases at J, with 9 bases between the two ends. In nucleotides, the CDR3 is TGTGCCAGCAGCTTAGGGTGGGGGTACGAGCAGTACTTC. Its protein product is CASSLGWGYEQYF.

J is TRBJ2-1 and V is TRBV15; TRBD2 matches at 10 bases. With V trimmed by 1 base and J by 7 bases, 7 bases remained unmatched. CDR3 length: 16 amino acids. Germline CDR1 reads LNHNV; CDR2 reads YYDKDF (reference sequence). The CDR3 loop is CATSRGTSGRANEQFF. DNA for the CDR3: TGTGCCACCAGCAGAGGAACAAGCGGGAGGGCGAATGAGCAGTTCTTC. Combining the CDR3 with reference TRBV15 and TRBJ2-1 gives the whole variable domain DAMVIQNPRYQVTQFGKPVTLSCSQTLNHNVMYWYQQKSSQAPKLLFHYYDKDFNNEADTPDNFQSRRPNTSFCFLDIRSPGLGDTAMYLCATSRGTSGRANEQFFGPGTRLTVL.

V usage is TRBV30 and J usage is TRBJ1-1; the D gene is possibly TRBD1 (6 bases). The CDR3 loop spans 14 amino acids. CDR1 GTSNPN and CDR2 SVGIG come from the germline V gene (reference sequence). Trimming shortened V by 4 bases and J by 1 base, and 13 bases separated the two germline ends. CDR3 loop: CAWTQGRGNTEAFF. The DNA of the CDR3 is TGTGCCTGGACACAGGGACGGGGGAACACTGAAGCTTTCTTT.

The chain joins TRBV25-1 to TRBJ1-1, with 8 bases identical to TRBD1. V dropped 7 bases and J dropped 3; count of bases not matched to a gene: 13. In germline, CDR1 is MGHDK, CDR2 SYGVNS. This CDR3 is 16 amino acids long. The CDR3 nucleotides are TGTGCCAGCACCAACATGAGGACAGGGATAGACACTGAAGCTTTCTTT. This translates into CASTNMRTGIDTEAFF.

CDR3 sequence (DNA): TGTGCCAGCAGCCCCCTTCGAACTAGCGGGCCACGGAATGAGCAGTTCTTC. The encoded protein is CASSPLRTSGPRNEQFF. The rearrangement uses TRBV9 and TRBJ2-1; TRBD2 matches at 9 bases. V shed 4 bases and J 7 bases; nucleotides not matched to a gene: 15. This CDR3 has 17 amino acids. Looked up from germline, CDR1 is SGDLS and CDR2 is YYNGEE.

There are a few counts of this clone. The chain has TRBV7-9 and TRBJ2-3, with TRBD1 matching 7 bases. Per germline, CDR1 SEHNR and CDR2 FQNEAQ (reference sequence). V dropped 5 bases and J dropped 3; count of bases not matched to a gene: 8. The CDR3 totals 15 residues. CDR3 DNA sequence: TGTGCCAGCAGCCCCCCCGACAGGGAGACAGATACGCAGTATTTT. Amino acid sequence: CASSPPDRETDTQYF.

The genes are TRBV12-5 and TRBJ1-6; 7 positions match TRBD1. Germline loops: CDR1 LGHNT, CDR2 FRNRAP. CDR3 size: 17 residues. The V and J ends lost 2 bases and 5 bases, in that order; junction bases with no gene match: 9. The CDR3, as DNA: TGTGCTAGTGGTTTGACAAGAACAGGGGAGGATAATTCACCCCTCCACTTT. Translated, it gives CASGLTRTGEDNSPLHF.

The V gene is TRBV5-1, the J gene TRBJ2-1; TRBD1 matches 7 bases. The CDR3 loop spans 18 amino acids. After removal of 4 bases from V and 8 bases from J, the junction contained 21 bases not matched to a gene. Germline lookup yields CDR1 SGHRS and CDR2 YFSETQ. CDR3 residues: CASSPRGTESWMSDEQFF. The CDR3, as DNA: TGCGCCAGCAGCCCGAGGGGGACAGAGAGCTGGATGAGCGATGAGCAGTTCTTC.

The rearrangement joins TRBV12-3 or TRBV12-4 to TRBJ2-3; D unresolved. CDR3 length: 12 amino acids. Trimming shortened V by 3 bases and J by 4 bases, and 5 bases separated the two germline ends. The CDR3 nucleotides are TGTGCCAGCAGTTTTAAGGCAGATACGCAGTATTTT. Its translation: CASSFKADTQYF.

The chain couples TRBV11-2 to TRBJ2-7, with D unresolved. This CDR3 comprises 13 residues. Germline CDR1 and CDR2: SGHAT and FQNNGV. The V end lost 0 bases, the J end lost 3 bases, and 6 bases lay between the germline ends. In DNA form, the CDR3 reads TGTGCCAGCAGCTTAGATATTCACTACGAGCAGTACTTC. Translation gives CASSLDIHYEQYF.

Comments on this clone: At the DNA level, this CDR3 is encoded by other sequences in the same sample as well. CDR3 region: CSVTGLAAYNEQFF. The CDR3 DNA reads as TGCAGCGTGACAGGACTAGCGGCGTACAATGAGCAGTTCTTC. The chain uses TRBV29-1 and TRBJ2-1; 10 positions match TRBD2. There are 14 residues in the CDR3. V trimming: 6 bases; J trimming: 4 bases; junction bases outside the gene matches: 6. From germline, CDR1 is SQVTM and CDR2 ANQGSEA.

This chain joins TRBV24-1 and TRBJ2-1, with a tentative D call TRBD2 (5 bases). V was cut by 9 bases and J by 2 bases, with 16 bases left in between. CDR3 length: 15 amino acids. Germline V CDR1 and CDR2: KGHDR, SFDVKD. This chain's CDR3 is CATSPGGSTYNEQFF. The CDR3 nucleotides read TGTGCCACCTCCCCTGGCGGGTCTACCTACAATGAGCAGTTCTTC.

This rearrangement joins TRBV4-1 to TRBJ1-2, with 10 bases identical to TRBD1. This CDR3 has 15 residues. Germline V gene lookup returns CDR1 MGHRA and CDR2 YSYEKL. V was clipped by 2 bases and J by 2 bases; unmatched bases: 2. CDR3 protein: CASSQPTGGNYGYTF. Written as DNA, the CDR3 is TGCGCCAGCAGCCAACCGACAGGGGGCAACTATGGCTACACCTTC.